The sequence of this T cell receptor (beta chain) was determined in a study of blood T cells in healthy people across ages. The V segment lost 6 bases and the J segment 11 bases; nucleotides outside the gene matches: 13. CDR1 is SGHAT and CDR2 is FQNNGV in the germline V gene. The CDR3 spans 14 residues. Next came a second PCR, run for about 7 to 12 cycles, which used a sample-barcoded 5' primer along with a J-beta primer mix. All cDNA molecules were each tagged by a template-switch adaptor with 12 random nucleotides. TCRdb reprocessed the 5' RACE reads via MiXCR and lists one record per CDR3 protein. The repertoire consists of roughly 1,300,000 distinct CDR3 sequences, with roughly 64% occurring once and the leading ten covering approximately 7%.

V usage is TRBV11-2 and J usage is TRBJ2-5; 9 bases map to TRBD2. Specimen: blood. This sequence was found in a man younger than 30 in good health. The CDR3 coding sequence is TGTGCCAGCAGTCGGGGGGCGGGAGCGGGAGGTCAGTACTTC. It translates to CASSRGAGAGGQYF. Using reference TRBV11-2 and TRBJ2-5 for the parts outside the CDR3, the full variable domain is EAGVAQSPRYKIIEKRQSVAFWCNPISGHATLYWYQQILGQGPKLLIQFQNNGVVDDSQLPKDRFSAERLKGVDSTLKIQPAKLEDSAVYLCASSRGAGAGGQYFGPGTRLLVL.